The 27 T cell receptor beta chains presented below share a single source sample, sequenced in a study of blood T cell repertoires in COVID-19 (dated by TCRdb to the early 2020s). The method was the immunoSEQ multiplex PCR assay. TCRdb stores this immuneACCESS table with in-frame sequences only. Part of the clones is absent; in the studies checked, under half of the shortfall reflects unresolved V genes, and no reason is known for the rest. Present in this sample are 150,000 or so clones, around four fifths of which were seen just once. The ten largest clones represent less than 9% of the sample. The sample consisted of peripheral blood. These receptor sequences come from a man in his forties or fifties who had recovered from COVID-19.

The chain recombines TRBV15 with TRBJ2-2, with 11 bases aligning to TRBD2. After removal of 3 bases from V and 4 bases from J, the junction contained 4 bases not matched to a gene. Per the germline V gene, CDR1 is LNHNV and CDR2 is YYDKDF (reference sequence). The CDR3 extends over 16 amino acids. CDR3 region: CATSRGGLAVTGELFF. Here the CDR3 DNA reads TGTGCCACCAGCAGGGGGGGACTAGCGGTCACCGGGGAGCTGTTTTTT.

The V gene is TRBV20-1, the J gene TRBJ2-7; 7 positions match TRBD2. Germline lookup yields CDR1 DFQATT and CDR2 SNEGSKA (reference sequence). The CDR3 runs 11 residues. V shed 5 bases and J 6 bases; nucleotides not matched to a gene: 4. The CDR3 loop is CSAAPGGEQYF. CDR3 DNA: TGCAGTGCTGCCCCGGGAGGCGAGCAGTACTTC.

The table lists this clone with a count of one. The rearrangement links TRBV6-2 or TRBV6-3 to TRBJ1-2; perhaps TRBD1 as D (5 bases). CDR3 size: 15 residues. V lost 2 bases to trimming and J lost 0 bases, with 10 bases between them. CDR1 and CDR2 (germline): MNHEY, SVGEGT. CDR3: CASSYPRTSNYGYTF. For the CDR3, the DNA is TGTGCCAGCAGTTACCCCCGGACATCTAACTATGGCTACACCTTC.

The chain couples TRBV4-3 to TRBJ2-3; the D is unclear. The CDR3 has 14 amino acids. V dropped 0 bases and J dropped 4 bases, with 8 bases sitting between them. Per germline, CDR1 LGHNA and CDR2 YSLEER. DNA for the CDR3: TGCGCCAGCAGCCAAGATGGCGGAGCAGATACGCAGTATTTT. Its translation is CASSQDGGADTQYF.

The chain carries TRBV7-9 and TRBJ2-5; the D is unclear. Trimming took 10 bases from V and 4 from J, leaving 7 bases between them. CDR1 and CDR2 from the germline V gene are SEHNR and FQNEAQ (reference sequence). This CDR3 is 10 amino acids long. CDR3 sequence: CATISETQYF. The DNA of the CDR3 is TGTGCCACCATTTCAGAGACCCAGTACTTC.

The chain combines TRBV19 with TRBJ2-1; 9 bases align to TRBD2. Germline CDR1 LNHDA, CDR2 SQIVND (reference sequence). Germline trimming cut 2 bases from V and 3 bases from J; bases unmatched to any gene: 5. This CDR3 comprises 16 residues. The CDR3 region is CASSIITSGFYNEQFF. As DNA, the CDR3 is TGTGCCAGTAGTATAATTACTAGCGGGTTCTACAATGAGCAGTTCTTC.

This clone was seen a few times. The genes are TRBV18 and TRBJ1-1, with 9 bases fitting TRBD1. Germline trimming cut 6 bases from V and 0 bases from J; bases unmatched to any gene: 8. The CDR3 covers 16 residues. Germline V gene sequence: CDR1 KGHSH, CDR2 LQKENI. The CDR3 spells CASSSGTGTMNTEAFF. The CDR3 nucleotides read TGTGCCAGCTCTTCCGGGACAGGGACGATGAACACTGAAGCTTTCTTT.

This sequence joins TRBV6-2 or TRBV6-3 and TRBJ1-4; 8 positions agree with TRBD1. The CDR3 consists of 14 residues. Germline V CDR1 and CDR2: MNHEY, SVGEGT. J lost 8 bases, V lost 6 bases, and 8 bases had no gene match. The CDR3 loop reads CASSYRTGREKLFF. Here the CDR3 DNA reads TGTGCCAGCAGCTATCGGACAGGGAGGGAAAAACTGTTTTTT.

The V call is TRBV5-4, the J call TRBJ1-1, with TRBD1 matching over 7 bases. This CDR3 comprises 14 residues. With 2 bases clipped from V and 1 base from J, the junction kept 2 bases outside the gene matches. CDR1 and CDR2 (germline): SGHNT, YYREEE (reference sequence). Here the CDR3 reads CASSFRGANTEAFF. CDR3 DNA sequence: TGTGCCAGCAGCTTCAGGGGGGCGAACACTGAAGCTTTCTTT.

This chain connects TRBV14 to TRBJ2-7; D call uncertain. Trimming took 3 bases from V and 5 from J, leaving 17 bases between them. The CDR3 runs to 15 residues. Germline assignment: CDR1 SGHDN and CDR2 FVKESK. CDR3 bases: TGTGCCAGCAGCCAGAACAGCTATTCCCCCGACGAGCAGTACTTC. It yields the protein CASSQNSYSPDEQYF. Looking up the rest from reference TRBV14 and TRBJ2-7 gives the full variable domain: EAGVTQFPSHSVIEKGQTVTLRCDPISGHDNLYWYRRVMGKEIKFLLHFVKESKQDESGMPNNRFLAERTGGTYSTLKVQPAELEDSGVYFCASSQNSYSPDEQYFGPGTRLTVT.

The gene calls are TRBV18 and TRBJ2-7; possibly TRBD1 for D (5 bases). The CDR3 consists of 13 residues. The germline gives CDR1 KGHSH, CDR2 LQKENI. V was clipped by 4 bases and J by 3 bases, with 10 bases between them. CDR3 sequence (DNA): TGTGCCAGCTCACTGGGGCGATTCTACGAGCAGTACTTC. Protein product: CASSLGRFYEQYF.

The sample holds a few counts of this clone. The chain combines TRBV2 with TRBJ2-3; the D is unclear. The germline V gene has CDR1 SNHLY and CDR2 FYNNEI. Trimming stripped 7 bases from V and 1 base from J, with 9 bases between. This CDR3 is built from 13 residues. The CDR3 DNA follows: TGTGCCAGCACACTTCAGGGCACAGATACGCAGTATTTT. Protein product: CASTLQGTDTQYF.

Here the CDR3 reads CASMRGPTEAFF. In DNA, the CDR3 is TGTGCCAGTATGAGGGGGCCGACTGAAGCTTTCTTT. The chain is built from TRBV19 and TRBJ1-1, with 7 bases aligning to TRBD1. The CDR3 totals 12 residues. Germline values: CDR1 LNHDA, CDR2 SQIVND (reference sequence). V lost 7 bases, J lost 5 bases, and 4 bases stayed unmatched.

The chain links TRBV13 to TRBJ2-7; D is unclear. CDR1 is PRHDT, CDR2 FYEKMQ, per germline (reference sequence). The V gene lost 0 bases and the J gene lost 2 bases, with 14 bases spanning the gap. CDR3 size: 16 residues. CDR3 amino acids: CASSLGYFGSTYEQYF. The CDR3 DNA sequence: TGTGCCAGCAGCTTAGGGTACTTCGGGTCCACCTACGAGCAGTACTTC.

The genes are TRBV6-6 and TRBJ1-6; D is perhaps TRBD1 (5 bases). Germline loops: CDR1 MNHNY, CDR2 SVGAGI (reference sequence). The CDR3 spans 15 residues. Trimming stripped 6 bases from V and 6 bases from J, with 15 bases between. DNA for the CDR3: TGTGCCAGCAGCGTCATCAGGACAAGTAATTCACCCCTCCACTTT. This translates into CASSVIRTSNSPLHF.

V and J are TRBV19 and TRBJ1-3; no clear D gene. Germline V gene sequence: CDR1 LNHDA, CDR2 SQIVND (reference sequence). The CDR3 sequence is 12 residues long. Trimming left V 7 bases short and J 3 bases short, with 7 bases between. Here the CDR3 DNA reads TGTGCCAGTACCTCGGGTGGAAACACCATATATTTT. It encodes CASTSGGNTIYF.

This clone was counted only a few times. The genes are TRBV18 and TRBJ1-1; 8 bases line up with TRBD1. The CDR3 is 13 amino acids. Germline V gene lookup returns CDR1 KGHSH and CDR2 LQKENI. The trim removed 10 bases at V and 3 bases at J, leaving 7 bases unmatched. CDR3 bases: TGTGCCACCAAGGACAGGGAGGACACTGAAGCTTTCTTT. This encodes CATKDREDTEAFF.

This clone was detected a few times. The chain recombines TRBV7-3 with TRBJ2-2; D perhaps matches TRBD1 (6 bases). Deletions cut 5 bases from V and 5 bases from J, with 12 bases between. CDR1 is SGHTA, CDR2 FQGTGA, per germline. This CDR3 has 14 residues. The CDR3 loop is CASSEFGTTGELFF. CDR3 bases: TGTGCCAGCAGCGAATTCGGGACAACCGGGGAGCTGTTTTTT.

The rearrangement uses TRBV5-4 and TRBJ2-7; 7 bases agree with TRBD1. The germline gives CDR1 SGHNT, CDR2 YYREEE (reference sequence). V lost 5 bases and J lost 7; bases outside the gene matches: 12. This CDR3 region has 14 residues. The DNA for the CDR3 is TGTGCCAGCAGTTCCCCGGGACAGCGCGGGGAGCAGTACTTC. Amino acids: CASSSPGQRGEQYF.

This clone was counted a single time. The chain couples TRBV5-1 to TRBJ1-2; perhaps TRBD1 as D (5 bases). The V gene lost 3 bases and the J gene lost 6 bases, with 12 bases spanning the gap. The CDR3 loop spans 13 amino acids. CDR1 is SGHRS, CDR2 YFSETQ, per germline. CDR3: CASSYQGSDGYTF. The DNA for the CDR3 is TGCGCCAGCAGCTATCAGGGTTCGGATGGCTACACCTTC.

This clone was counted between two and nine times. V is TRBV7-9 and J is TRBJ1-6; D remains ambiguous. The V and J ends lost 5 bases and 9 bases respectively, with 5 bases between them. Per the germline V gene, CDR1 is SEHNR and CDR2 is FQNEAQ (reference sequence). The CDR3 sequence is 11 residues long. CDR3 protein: CASSVSSPLHF. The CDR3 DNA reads TGTGCCAGCAGCGTCAGTTCACCCCTCCACTTT. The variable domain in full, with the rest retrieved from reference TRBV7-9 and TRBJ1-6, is DTGVSQNPRHKITKRGQNVTFRCDPISEHNRLYWYRQTLGQGPEFLTYFQNEAQLEKSRLLSDRFSAERPKGSFSTLEIQRTEQGDSAMYLCASSVSSPLHFGNGTRLTVT.

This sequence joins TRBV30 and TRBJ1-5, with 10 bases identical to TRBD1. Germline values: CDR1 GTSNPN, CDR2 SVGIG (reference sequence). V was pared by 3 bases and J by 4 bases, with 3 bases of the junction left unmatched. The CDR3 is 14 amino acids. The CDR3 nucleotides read TGTGCCTGGAGGCAGGGACAGGGGAATCAGCCCCAGCATTTT. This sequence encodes CAWRQGQGNQPQHF.

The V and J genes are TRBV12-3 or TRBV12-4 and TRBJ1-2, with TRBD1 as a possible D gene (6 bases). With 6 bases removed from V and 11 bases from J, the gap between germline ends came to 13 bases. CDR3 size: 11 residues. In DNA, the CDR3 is TGTGCCAGCAGGCCCTCAGGGGAATACACCTTC. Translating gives CASRPSGEYTF.

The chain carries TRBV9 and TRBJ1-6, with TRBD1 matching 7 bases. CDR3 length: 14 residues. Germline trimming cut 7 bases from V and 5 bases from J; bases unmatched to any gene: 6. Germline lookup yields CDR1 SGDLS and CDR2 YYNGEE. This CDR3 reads CASSQGPNNSPLHF. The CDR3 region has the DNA TGTGCCAGCTCACAGGGGCCGAATAATTCACCCCTCCACTTT.

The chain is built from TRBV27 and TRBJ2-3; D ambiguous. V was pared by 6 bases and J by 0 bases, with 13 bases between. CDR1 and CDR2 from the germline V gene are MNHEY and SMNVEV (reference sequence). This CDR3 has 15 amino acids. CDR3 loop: CASSPTYLSTDTQYF. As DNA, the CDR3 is TGTGCCAGCAGCCCGACTTACTTAAGCACAGATACGCAGTATTTT.

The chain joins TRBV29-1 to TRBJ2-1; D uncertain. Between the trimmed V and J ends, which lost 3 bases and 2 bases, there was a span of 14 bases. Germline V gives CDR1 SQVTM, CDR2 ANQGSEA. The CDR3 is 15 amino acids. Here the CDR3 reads CSVEAHGRPYNEQFF. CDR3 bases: TGCAGCGTTGAGGCCCATGGGCGCCCCTACAATGAGCAGTTCTTC.

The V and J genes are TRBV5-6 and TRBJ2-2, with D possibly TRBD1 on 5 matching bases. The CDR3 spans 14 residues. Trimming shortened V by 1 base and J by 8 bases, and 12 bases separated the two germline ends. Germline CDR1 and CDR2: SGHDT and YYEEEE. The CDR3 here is CASSLWGLPGELFF. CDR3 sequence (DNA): TGTGCCAGCAGCTTGTGGGGCCTCCCGGGGGAGCTGTTTTTT.